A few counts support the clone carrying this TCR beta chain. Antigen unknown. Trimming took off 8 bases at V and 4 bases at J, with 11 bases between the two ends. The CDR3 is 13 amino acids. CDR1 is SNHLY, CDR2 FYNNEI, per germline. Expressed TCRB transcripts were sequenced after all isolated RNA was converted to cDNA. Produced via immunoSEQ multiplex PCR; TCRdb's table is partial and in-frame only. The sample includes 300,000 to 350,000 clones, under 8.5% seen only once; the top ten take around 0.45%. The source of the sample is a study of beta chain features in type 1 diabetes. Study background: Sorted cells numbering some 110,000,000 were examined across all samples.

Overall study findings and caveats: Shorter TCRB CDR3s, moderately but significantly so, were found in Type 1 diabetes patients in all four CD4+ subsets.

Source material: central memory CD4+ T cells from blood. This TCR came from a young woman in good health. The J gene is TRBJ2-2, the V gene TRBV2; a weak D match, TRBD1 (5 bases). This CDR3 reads CASVGQGTGELFF. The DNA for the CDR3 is TGTGCCAGCGTCGGGCAGGGCACCGGGGAGCTGTTTTTT.